The TCR beta chain under discussion was sequenced for a study of blood T cell repertoires in COVID-19. Study at large: Acute and convalescent COVID-19 samples came from the United States, Italy and Spain. T cells, B-cell-depleted T cells, or PBMCs supplied cDNA or gDNA.

Cohort assignment relied on participant-reported clinical history. Sequenced by immunoSEQ multiplex PCR; TCRdb stores in-frame clones only, minus some. The repertoire consists of 450,000 or so clones, with around 91% occurring once and the leading ten covering under 0.7%. The CDR3 has 14 amino acids. V lost 1 base to trimming and J lost 7 bases; unmatched junction nucleotides: 2. The germline gives CDR1 SGHDN, CDR2 FVKESK. This rearrangement joins TRBV14 to TRBJ2-1, with 9 bases fitting TRBD2. Sequenced input: PBMCs or T cells enriched from blood (not recorded which). This receptor was taken from a man between 18 and 29 years old who had recovered from COVID-19. The CDR3 here is CASSQVAGGNEQFF. As DNA, the CDR3 is TGTGCCAGCAGCCAAGTTGCGGGGGGGAATGAGCAGTTCTTC.